The table lists the clone carrying this TCR beta chain with a few counts. The table came from immunoSEQ multiplex PCR; TCRdb's copy has only in-frame clones and leaves some out. The table lists tens of thousands of clones, roughly 88% of them singletons. This sample was taken from a study of T cell changes during pregnancy in multiple sclerosis. Germline V gene data show CDR1 as SEHNR and CDR2 as FQNEAQ (reference sequence). V dropped 3 bases and J dropped 4 bases, with 7 bases sitting between them. This CDR3 is 13 amino acids long. This receptor was obtained from a female donor in good health, enrolled as a control in a pregnancy study. The chain carries TRBV7-9 and TRBJ2-1, with D perhaps TRBD1 (5 bases). The sample consisted of peripheral blood, taken in the first trimester of pregnancy. In DNA form, the CDR3 reads TGTGCCAGCAGCTTCGACAGTTACAATGAGCAGTTCTTC. Its protein is CASSFDSYNEQFF.